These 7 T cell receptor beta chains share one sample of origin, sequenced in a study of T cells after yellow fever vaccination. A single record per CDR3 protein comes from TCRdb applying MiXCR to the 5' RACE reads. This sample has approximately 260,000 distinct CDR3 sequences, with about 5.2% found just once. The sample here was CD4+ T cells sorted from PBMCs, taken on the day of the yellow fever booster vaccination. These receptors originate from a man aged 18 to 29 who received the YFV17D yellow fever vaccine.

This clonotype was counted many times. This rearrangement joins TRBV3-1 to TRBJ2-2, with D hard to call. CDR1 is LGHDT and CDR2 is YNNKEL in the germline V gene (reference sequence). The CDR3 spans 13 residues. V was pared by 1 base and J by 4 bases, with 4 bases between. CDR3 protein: CASSQAGTGELFF. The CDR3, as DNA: TGTGCCAGCAGCCAAGCGGGCACCGGGGAGCTGTTTTTT. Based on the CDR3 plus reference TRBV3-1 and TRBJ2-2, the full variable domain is DTAVSQTPKYLVTQMGNDKSIKCEQNLGHDTMYWYKQDSKKFLKIMFSYNNKELIINETVPNRFSPKSPDKAHLNLHINSLELGDSAVYFCASSQAGTGELFFGEGSRLTVL.

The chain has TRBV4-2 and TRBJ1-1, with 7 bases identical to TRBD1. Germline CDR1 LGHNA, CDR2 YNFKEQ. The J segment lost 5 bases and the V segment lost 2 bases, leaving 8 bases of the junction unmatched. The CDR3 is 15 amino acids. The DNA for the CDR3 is TGTGCCAGCAGCCAAAGAGAGGGGGCGCGGACTGAAGCTTTCTTT. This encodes CASSQREGARTEAFF.

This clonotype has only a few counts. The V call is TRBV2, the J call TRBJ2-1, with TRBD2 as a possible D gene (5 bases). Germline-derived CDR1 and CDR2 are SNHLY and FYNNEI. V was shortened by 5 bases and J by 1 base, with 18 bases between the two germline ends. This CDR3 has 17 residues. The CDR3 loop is CASSPLVPGRSYNEQFF. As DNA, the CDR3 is TGTGCCAGCAGTCCCCTAGTACCTGGGAGATCCTACAATGAGCAGTTCTTC.

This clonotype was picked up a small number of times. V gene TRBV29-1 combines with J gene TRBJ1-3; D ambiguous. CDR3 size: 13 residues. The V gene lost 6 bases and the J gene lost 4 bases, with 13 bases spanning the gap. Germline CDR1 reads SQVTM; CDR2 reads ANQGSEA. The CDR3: CSVSPRWGNTIYF. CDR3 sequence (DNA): TGCAGCGTCTCACCGAGGTGGGGAAACACCATATATTTT.

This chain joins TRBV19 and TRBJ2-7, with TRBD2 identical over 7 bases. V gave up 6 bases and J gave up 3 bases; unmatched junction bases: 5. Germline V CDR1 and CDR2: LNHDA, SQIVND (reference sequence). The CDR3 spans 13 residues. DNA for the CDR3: TGTGCCAGTAGCCGCGGGGGAGTCTACGAGCAGTACTTC. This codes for CASSRGGVYEQYF.

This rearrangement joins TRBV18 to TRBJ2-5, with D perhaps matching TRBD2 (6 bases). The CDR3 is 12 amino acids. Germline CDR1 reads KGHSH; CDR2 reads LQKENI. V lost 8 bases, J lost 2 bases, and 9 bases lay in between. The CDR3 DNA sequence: TGTGCCAGCCGGGACTCGCAAGAGACCCAGTACTTC. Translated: CASRDSQETQYF.

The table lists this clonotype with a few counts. This CDR3 reads CASSLVSTDYYGYTF. CDR3 in DNA: TGTGCCAGCAGCTTAGTTTCGACAGACTACTATGGCTACACCTTC. V and J are TRBV11-2 and TRBJ1-2; weak D call: TRBD1 (5 bases). This CDR3 region has 15 residues. Trimming removed 1 base from V and 3 bases from J, with 12 bases in between. Germline V CDR1 and CDR2: SGHAT, FQNNGV.